These 22 T cell receptor beta chains were all obtained from the same sample, sequenced in a study of beta chain bispecific antibodies for T cell cancers. Study-wide results and limits: In these mixed samples, most targeted TRBV reads derived from the leukemia cell line. Anti-TRBV12 exposure, compared with anti-CD19, reduced the TRBV12-3 proportion of TRBV signal by more than 98%.

For these receptors, no antigen is known. Either OKT3 anti-CD3 antibody or CD3/CD28 beads expanded T cells from blood mononuclear cells over approximately three days. TCRdb analysed the 5' RACE reads with MiXCR anew, one entry per CDR3 protein. The sample records about 20,000 distinct CDR3 sequences, more than 2% being singletons. The source material was healthy donor T cells cultured with leukemia cells, sampled from a culture containing a bispecific antibody targeting TCR Vbeta12. Every receptor here comes from a human donor in good health. Some clones in this sample may be carry-over from other donors' samples.

Worth noting for this clonotype: One base separates it from a far larger clone, so it is likely a read error. V is TRBV5-4 and J is TRBJ2-2; the D is unclear. The V gene's germline CDR1 is SGHNT and CDR2 YYREEE (reference sequence). The CDR3 spans 11 residues. CDR3 bases: TGTGCCAGCAACTTGAGCGGGGAGCTGTTTTTT. It translates to CASNLSGELFF.

This clonotype was recorded at least ten times. V gene TRBV7-2 combines with J gene TRBJ2-1, with 9 bases identical to TRBD2. CDR3 size: 15 residues. J gave up 5 bases and V 4 bases, and 6 bases lay outside the gene matches. The germline V gene has CDR1 SGHTA and CDR2 FQGNSA. CDR3 residues: CASSSQRGAHNEQFF. The DNA of the CDR3 is TGTGCCAGCAGCTCACAGCGGGGGGCCCACAATGAGCAGTTCTTC.

This clonotype qualifies as medium-sized (0.01 to 0.1%). The chain has TRBV20-1 and TRBJ2-3, with 9 bases identical to TRBD2. V lost 0 bases, J lost 3 bases, and 10 bases stayed unmatched. The CDR3 contains 17 residues. Germline CDR1 is DFQATT and CDR2 is SNEGSKA (reference sequence). This CDR3 reads CSAREVTSGFKTDTQYF. CDR3 DNA: TGCAGTGCTAGAGAAGTTACTAGCGGGTTTAAGACAGATACGCAGTATTTT.

This clonotype has a count of ten or more. The chain is built from TRBV20-1 and TRBJ1-2, with 10 bases aligning to TRBD1. V trimming: 6 bases; J trimming: 4 bases; junction bases outside the gene matches: 8. Germline-derived CDR1 and CDR2 are DFQATT and SNEGSKA (reference sequence). This CDR3 spans 14 amino acids. The CDR3 region has the DNA TGCAGTGCCCACGGGACAGGGGACTTCTATGGCTACACCTTC. Its protein is CSAHGTGDFYGYTF.

This clonotype came up many times. The J gene is TRBJ2-5, the V gene TRBV20-1; possibly TRBD1 or TRBD2 for D (5 bases each). V gave up 7 bases and J gave up 2 bases, with 17 bases separating them. The germline V gene has CDR1 DFQATT and CDR2 SNEGSKA (reference sequence). This CDR3 comprises 14 residues. In nucleotides, the CDR3 is TGCAGTGGGCCCGGGGCAGGGTTGCAAGAGACCCAGTACTTC. This codes for CSGPGAGLQETQYF.

This clonotype came up many times. The chain is built from TRBV24-1 and TRBJ1-5; a possible D gene is TRBD1 (5 bases). Trimming shortened V by 12 bases and J by 11 bases, and 16 bases separated the two germline ends. The germline V gene encodes CDR1 KGHDR and CDR2 SFDVKD. CDR3 length: 11 amino acids. Here the CDR3 DNA reads TGTGCCGCCGGGGGAGATACGGCCCAGCATTTT. This gives the protein CAAGGDTAQHF.

This clonotype came up many times. The chain uses TRBV5-4 and TRBJ2-1, with D unclear. The CDR3 totals 14 residues. Per the germline V gene, CDR1 is SGHNT and CDR2 is YYREEE (reference sequence). The V and J ends lost 4 bases and 7 bases respectively, with 15 bases between them. CDR3 amino acids: CASSPEPPWNEQFF. The CDR3 coding sequence is TGTGCCAGCAGCCCCGAGCCTCCATGGAATGAGCAGTTCTTC.

This clonotype is termed medium-sized (0.01 to 0.1%). The chain employs TRBV15 and TRBJ2-3; D possibly uses TRBD1 or TRBD2 (5 bases each). Trimming removed 0 bases from V and 2 bases from J, with 12 bases in between. The CDR3 sequence is 16 residues long. Germline V gene data show CDR1 as LNHNV and CDR2 as YYDKDF (reference sequence). The CDR3 region has the DNA TGTGCCACCAGCAGAGATCGGGACGAGGTCACAGATACGCAGTATTTT. It specifies CATSRDRDEVTDTQYF.

This chain joins TRBV28 and TRBJ2-7; 9 nucleotides line up with TRBD1. Germline assignment: CDR1 MDHEN and CDR2 SYDVKM. This CDR3 comprises 18 residues. The V segment lost 2 bases and the J segment 6 bases; nucleotides outside the gene matches: 17. The CDR3 region has the DNA TGTGCCAGCAGTTTAAATGGGTTCCGGACAGGGGTGGCTCGCGAGCAGTACTTC. Translation: CASSLNGFRTGVAREQYF.

This clonotype has at least ten counts. The V call is TRBV18, the J call TRBJ1-2; TRBD1 matches at 7 bases. The J segment lost 8 bases and the V segment lost 0 bases, leaving 9 bases of the junction unmatched. The CDR3 covers 15 residues. The germline V gene encodes CDR1 KGHSH and CDR2 LQKENI. CDR3 nucleotide sequence: TGTGCCAGCTCACCACCGACAGGGCTCGTCTGGGGCTACACCTTC. Protein sequence: CASSPPTGLVWGYTF.

This clonotype has a handful of counts. This chain connects TRBV6-1 to TRBJ2-7; no clear D gene. V lost 0 bases and J 3 bases, leaving 12 bases between the germline ends. CDR1 MNHNS and CDR2 SASEGT come from the germline V gene. CDR3 size: 15 residues. CDR3 sequence reads: CASSEAPLANYEQYF. CDR3 DNA sequence: TGTGCCAGCAGTGAAGCTCCCTTAGCCAACTACGAGCAGTACTTC.

Many counts were recorded for this clonotype. This rearrangement joins TRBV27 to TRBJ2-1; 9 bases align to TRBD1. Losses at the gene ends were 1 base for V and 8 bases for J; bases not matched to a gene: 12. CDR1 is MNHEY, CDR2 SMNVEV, per germline (reference sequence). This CDR3 spans 17 amino acids. In DNA, the CDR3 is TGTGCCAGCAGTTTATTGTCCACAGGGGGCCTGGGCTATGAGCAGTTCTTC. This encodes CASSLLSTGGLGYEQFF.

This clonotype was seen repeatedly, ten times or more. The genes are TRBV7-9 and TRBJ1-1; D remains ambiguous. Per the germline V gene, CDR1 is SEHNR and CDR2 is FQNEAQ (reference sequence). The CDR3 totals 13 residues. V was shortened by 5 bases and J by 6 bases, with 13 bases between the two germline ends. The CDR3: CASSMGSTAEAFF. In DNA form, the CDR3 reads TGTGCCAGCAGCATGGGTTCGACCGCTGAAGCTTTCTTT. Using reference TRBV7-9 and TRBJ1-1 for the parts outside the CDR3, the full variable domain is DTGVSQNPRHKITKRGQNVTFRCDPISEHNRLYWYRQTLGQGPEFLTYFQNEAQLEKSRLLSDRFSAERPKGSFSTLEIQRTEQGDSAMYLCASSMGSTAEAFFGQGTRLTVV.

In this sample, this clonotype turned up many times. The chain employs TRBV28 and TRBJ1-1; 7 bases fit TRBD1. There are 17 residues in the CDR3. Losses at the gene ends were 2 bases for V and 4 bases for J; bases not matched to a gene: 13. CDR1 is MDHEN and CDR2 is SYDVKM in the germline V gene. DNA of the CDR3: TGTGCCAGCAGTTTAGCAACCCCCGGGACAGCTTCCACTGAAGCTTTCTTT. The encoded protein is CASSLATPGTASTEAFF.

This clonotype was seen at least ten times. Sequence at one end of the junction differs from germline and may be a read error. The rearrangement links TRBV4-1 to TRBJ2-5, with D unresolved. Germline V lookup: CDR1 MGHRA, CDR2 YSYEKL. This CDR3 comprises 11 residues. The CDR3 DNA reads TGCGCCAGCAGAGCCGGAGAGACTCAGTACTTC. Encoded protein: CASRAGETQYF.

This chain uses TRBV9 with TRBJ1-2, with 9 nucleotides matching TRBD1. With 0 bases clipped from V and 5 bases from J, the junction kept 2 bases outside the gene matches. CDR1 is SGDLS, CDR2 YYNGEE, per germline. The CDR3 spans 14 residues. The chain's CDR3 is CASSVAGQGYGYTF. The DNA of the CDR3 is TGTGCCAGCAGCGTAGCGGGACAGGGTTATGGCTACACCTTC. The whole variable domain, filled in from reference TRBV9 and TRBJ1-2, reads DSGVTQTPKHLITATGQRVTLRCSPRSGDLSVYWYQQSLDQGLQFLIQYYNGEERAKGNILERFSAQQFPDLHSELNLSSLELGDSALYFCASSVAGQGYGYTFGSGTRLTVV.

At least ten counts were recorded for this clonotype. The chain uses TRBV7-3 and TRBJ2-7; no definite D call. This CDR3 is built from 13 residues. Between the trimmed V and J ends, which lost 5 bases and 6 bases, there was a span of 14 bases. Germline lookup yields CDR1 SGHTA and CDR2 FQGTGA. The CDR3 reads CASSPRGMGEQYF. The CDR3 bases are TGTGCCAGCAGCCCGAGAGGTATGGGCGAGCAGTACTTC.

This clonotype was recorded at least ten times. The rearrangement uses TRBV6-5 and TRBJ2-2; 12 bases match TRBD2. The CDR3 spans 15 residues. Germline V gives CDR1 MNHEY, CDR2 SVGAGI. V dropped 0 bases and J dropped 7; count of bases not matched to a gene: 0. The CDR3 region has the DNA TGTGCCAGCAGTTACTCGACTAGCGGGAGCGGGGAGCTGTTTTTT. This gives the protein CASSYSTSGSGELFF.

Sample share makes this clonotype medium-sized. The chain combines TRBV5-6 with TRBJ1-5, with D uncertain. V was trimmed by 3 bases and J by 3 bases, leaving 4 bases between them. Germline V gene lookup returns CDR1 SGHDT and CDR2 YYEEEE. CDR3 length: 12 amino acids. CDR3 sequence reads: CASSSDNQPQHF. In nucleotides, the CDR3 is TGTGCCAGCAGCTCCGACAATCAGCCCCAGCATTTT.

In this sample, this clonotype turned up many times. The gene calls are TRBV29-1 and TRBJ2-1; 9 bases align to TRBD2. This CDR3 is built from 13 residues. J lost 8 bases, V lost 4 bases, and 6 bases had no gene match. Germline CDR1 is SQVTM and CDR2 is ANQGSEA. The CDR3 bases are TGCAGCGTTGTGCGGGGGGGCTTGGATGAGCAGTTCTTC. As protein: CSVVRGGLDEQFF.

This clonotype was observed at least ten times. The chain couples TRBV2 to TRBJ1-6; 7 positions agree with TRBD1. V dropped 2 bases and J dropped 9; count of bases not matched to a gene: 10. The CDR3 consists of 16 residues. The germline V gene has CDR1 SNHLY and CDR2 FYNNEI. The CDR3 nucleotides read TGTGCCAGCAGTGAAACCCGACAGGGCATCGGTTCACCCCTCCACTTT. Amino acid sequence: CASSETRQGIGSPLHF.

This clonotype was recorded many times. This rearrangement joins TRBV28 to TRBJ2-7; 8 positions agree with TRBD1. Unmatched junction bases numbered 6, after V lost 4 bases and J lost 1 base. The CDR3 totals 15 residues. CDR1 and CDR2 from the germline V gene are MDHEN and SYDVKM. The CDR3 DNA is TGTGCCAGCAGTTACAGGGGGAGTGCTTCCTACGAGCAGTACTTC. Translated: CASSYRGSASYEQYF.